This T cell receptor (beta chain) was sequenced for a study of cytomegalovirus exposure and HLA in healthy donors. A note on this clone: Its antigen is not known.

Overall study results and limits: Data from an earlier analysis indicated that most TCR beta V segments were productive either about 90% or about 30% of the time. One later analysis reportedly identified an Asian-associated ancestry cluster that showed fewer N-insertions than the roughly 600-donor mean. Across donors, most TCRs were seen rarely, yet some public ones were widespread.

In the PCR, 60 Vbeta and 13 Jbeta primers were used. Measured with immunoSEQ multiplex PCR; TCRdb has only the in-frame clones, and not every one. Of 90,000 to 140,000 clones in the sample, more than 65% were seen once. Germline V gene lookup returns CDR1 MNHEY and CDR2 SVGAGI. The CDR3 is made up of 15 amino acids. The gene calls are TRBV6-5 and TRBJ2-5, with a weak D call TRBD2 (6 bases). The assigned J gene may be wrong: the sequence end matches TRBJ2-7 better. The clonotype was recovered from a man between 25 and 39 years old in good health and CMV-seronegative. The sequenced material came from PBMCs. The CDR3 bases are TGTGCCAGCAGTTACTCGTTCGGGGGAGACTACGAGCAGTACTTC. Translation: CASSYSFGGDYEQYF.